A single T cell receptor (beta chain) is shown here with its context. Which antigen it targets is not known. Base quality data are lacking; no much larger clone is found one base away. The sample belongs to a study of radiotherapy plus CTLA-4 blockade in lung cancer listed by TCRdb under 2018. Turning to the overall study: Among enrolled patients, 18% had an objective response and roughly 31% reached disease control.

Beyond this particular receptor, the publication reports: Increased serum interferon-beta after radiation, together with early dynamic changes in blood T cell clones, were reported to be the strongest predictors of response. After treatment with radiotherapy and ipilimumab, TCR clones that came from tumors expanded in the peripheral blood.

Library preparation employed the immunoSEQ multiplex PCR assay. TCRdb carries this immuneACCESS record with in-frame sequences only. Its versions omit some clonotypes, under half of them owing to an unresolved V gene in the studies checked, with the rest unexplained. The sample includes roughly 40,000 clones, with approximately 75% observed a single time. The top ten clones comprise about a quarter of the sample. V sheds 6 bases and J sheds 8 bases, leaving 16 bases between their ends. Its CDR3 holds 14 amino acids, cysteine through phenylalanine. Just the 42-base CDR3 DNA is kept, in frame starting at base 1. CDR1 MNHEY and CDR2 SMNVEV were looked up in the germline V gene (reference sequence). Focal radiation therapy combined with CTLA-4 blockade (ipilimumab) was tested in patients with chemo-refractory metastatic non-small-cell lung cancer.

This receptor chain uses TRBV27 and TRBJ1-4; too little of a D gene remains to name it. The TCR sequence derives from a human donor with non-small cell lung cancer that progressed on radiotherapy plus ipilimumab. Sequences were derived from peripheral blood, sampled from a patient treated with radiotherapy plus ipilimumab. The sequenced DNA: TGTGCCAGCAGGGCGGGGAGGGTCGGCGAAAAACTGTTTTTT. It is translated as CASRAGRVGEKLFF. Joined to the reference TRBV27 and TRBJ1-4 proteins, this CDR3 gives the full variable domain: EAQVTQNPRYLITVTGKKLTVTCSQNMNHEYMSWYRQDPGLGLRQIYYSMNVEVTDKGDVPEGYKVSRKEKRNFPLILESPSPNQTSLYFCASRAGRVGEKLFFGSGTQLSVL.